This T cell receptor (beta chain) was recovered during a study of technical replicates of blood from a handful of donors. CDR1 is SGHTA and CDR2 is FQGNSA in the germline V gene. Trimming shortened V by 1 base and J by 3 bases, and 10 bases separated the two germline ends. The CDR3 is 15 amino acids. Sequenced by immunoSEQ multiplex PCR; TCRdb stores in-frame clones only, minus some. Of 8,000 to 10,000 clones listed, 90% to 95% are singletons. The specimen was PBMCs. This sequence joins TRBV7-2 and TRBJ1-5, with D possibly being TRBD1 (6 bases). This TCR was recovered from a human donor in good health. This CDR3 is CASSLVQGSNQPQHF. CDR3 DNA sequence: TGTGCCAGCAGCTTAGTGCAGGGGTCCAATCAGCCCCAGCATTTT.